This T cell receptor beta chain was captured by sequencing in a study of T-cell memory formation after mild COVID-19. Study-wide context: In these data, TCR clusters were largely donor specific.

TCR alpha and TCR beta cDNA libraries carrying sample barcodes and UMIs were produced by 5'RACE using constant-segment primers. A single record per CDR3 protein comes from TCRdb applying MiXCR to the 5' RACE reads. Of roughly 170,000 distinct CDR3 sequences listed, around 20% are singletons. Trimming cost V 4 bases and J 0 bases; bases outside gene matches: 14. The length of the CDR3 is 18 residues. In germline, CDR1 is SGHKS, CDR2 YYEKEE (reference sequence). Study observations and caveats: CD4+ contracting clones were mainly CM and EM; CD8+ ones, EMRA.

This clonotype was picked up a small number of times. Its cognate antigen is unknown. The chain has TRBV5-5 and TRBJ2-3; 7 bases map to TRBD1. Source material: PBMCs or a T cell subset sorted from them (not recorded which). The sequence was obtained from a man between 18 and 29 years old who had mild COVID-19 (a few samples of this study predate the infection). Cell type and time point are not known. The CDR3 region is CASSHQWGTALSTDTQYF. As DNA, the CDR3 is TGTGCCAGCAGCCACCAATGGGGGACAGCCCTTAGCACAGATACGCAGTATTTT.